This TCR beta chain originates from a study of T cell changes during pregnancy in multiple sclerosis. Assay used: immunoSEQ multiplex PCR; TCRdb lists only in-frame clones, some missing. The sample has 70,000 to 100,000 clones; just over 90% are singletons. This CDR3 comprises 15 residues. Germline V lookup: CDR1 MNHEY, CDR2 SVGAGI. Trimming left V 6 bases short and J 2 bases short, with 14 bases between. This receptor was identified in a female donor in good health, enrolled as a control in a pregnancy study. Material: peripheral blood, obtained in the third trimester of pregnancy. The chain uses TRBV6-5 and TRBJ1-3; D is unresolved. The CDR3 loop is CASSPAQAPGNTIYF. The DNA for the CDR3 is TGTGCCAGCAGCCCGGCGCAGGCCCCTGGAAACACCATATATTTT.